The 32 T cell receptor beta chains given below trace back to one sample, sequenced in a study of ipilimumab plus nivolumab after autologous stem cell transplantation. Generated by immunoSEQ multiplex PCR, the TCRdb table keeps only in-frame clones and is missing some. The repertoire holds 8,500 to 10,000 clones, with 60% to 80% as singletons. This sample comprised PBMCs, obtained in a trial of ipilimumab plus nivolumab as post-transplant consolidation. The receptors were gathered from a female donor with multiple myeloma.

The DNA for the CDR3 is TGTGCCAGCAGTGAAATCCGCGAAGATACGCAGTATTTT. Translated, it gives CASSEIREDTQYF. This chain links TRBV2 with TRBJ2-3; D not certain. The CDR3 is 13 residues long. Germline V gene sequence: CDR1 SNHLY, CDR2 FYNNEI. V dropped 2 bases and J dropped 5 bases, with 8 bases sitting between them.

The chain combines TRBV19 with TRBJ2-3; 9 bases are shared with TRBD2. The V segment lost 9 bases and the J segment 2 bases; nucleotides outside the gene matches: 9. The germline CDR1 and CDR2 sequences are LNHDA and SQIVND (reference sequence). The CDR3 spans 15 residues. CDR3: CASRASSGNTDTQYF. Here the CDR3 DNA reads TGTGCCAGCCGTGCTTCTAGCGGGAACACAGATACGCAGTATTTT.

The V gene is TRBV27, the J gene TRBJ1-5; no firm D call. Germline V lookup: CDR1 MNHEY, CDR2 SMNVEV (reference sequence). The CDR3 length is 13 residues. Trimming shortened V by 3 bases and J by 5 bases, and 8 bases separated the two germline ends. The CDR3 DNA follows: TGTGCCAGCAGTTTGACGCGGGATCAGCCCCAGCATTTT. Residues: CASSLTRDQPQHF.

This clone has just a few counts. The gene calls are TRBV5-1 and TRBJ2-7, with D perhaps matching TRBD1 (5 bases). Trimming removed 9 bases from V and 4 bases from J, with 17 bases in between. Germline V lookup: CDR1 SGHRS, CDR2 YFSETQ. The CDR3 is made up of 13 amino acids. This CDR3 reads CATDQGHFYEQYF. CDR3 bases: TGCGCCACCGACCAGGGTCACTTTTACGAGCAGTACTTC.

This sequence joins TRBV5-8 and TRBJ1-1; D is possibly TRBD1 (6 bases). CDR1 SGHTS and CDR2 YDEGEE come from the germline V gene. The CDR3 runs to 13 residues. Trimming pared 4 bases from V and 1 base from J, leaving 8 bases between. In DNA, the CDR3 is TGTGCCAGCAGCGGGGGACAGAACACTGAAGCTTTCTTT. This codes for CASSGGQNTEAFF.

Only a few counts were recorded for this clone. The V and J genes are TRBV10-1 and TRBJ1-2; TRBD1 might be the D (5 bases). From germline, CDR1 is WNHNN and CDR2 SYGVQD (reference sequence). The CDR3 runs to 13 residues. Trimming removed 6 bases from V and 4 bases from J, with 12 bases in between. The CDR3 DNA follows: TGCGCCAGCAGCGCGGGGGTTGGCTATGGCTACACCTTC. Protein sequence: CASSAGVGYGYTF.

This clone was counted between two and nine times. The CDR3: CASSSSDTQYF. As DNA, the CDR3 is TGTGCCAGCAGCTCATCTGATACGCAGTATTTT. V and J are TRBV9 and TRBJ2-3; D uncertain. CDR1 and CDR2 (germline): SGDLS, YYNGEE. V shed 4 bases and J shed 6 bases, with 6 bases lying between them. The CDR3 length is 11 residues.

The chain combines TRBV2 with TRBJ2-7, with TRBD2 identical over 12 bases. With 7 bases clipped from V and 6 bases from J, the junction kept 7 bases outside the gene matches. The CDR3 spans 14 residues. Germline V lookup: CDR1 SNHLY, CDR2 FYNNEI. This CDR3 is CASTDRLAGVEQYF. DNA for the CDR3: TGTGCCAGCACGGATAGACTAGCGGGAGTCGAGCAGTACTTC.

In its sample, this clone is medium-sized. The genes are TRBV5-8 and TRBJ2-7, with D unclear. The CDR3 is 12 amino acids. Trimming stripped 0 bases from V and 4 bases from J, with 5 bases between. Germline CDR1 reads SGHTS; CDR2 reads YDEGEE. Written as DNA, the CDR3 is TGTGCCAGCAGCTTGGTGTATTACGAGCAGTACTTC. This codes for CASSLVYYEQYF.

This clone appeared a few times. V usage is TRBV27 and J usage is TRBJ2-1; weak D call: TRBD1 (6 bases). Trimming pared 5 bases from V and 12 bases from J, leaving 14 bases between. The germline V gene encodes CDR1 MNHEY and CDR2 SMNVEV (reference sequence). The CDR3 consists of 12 residues. CDR3 protein: CASSLPLGAQFF. The CDR3 DNA sequence: TGTGCCAGCAGTCTACCCTTGGGGGCGCAGTTCTTC.

This clone was observed a handful of times. V is TRBV7-9 and J is TRBJ2-5, with a possible D match to TRBD2 (6 bases). The V end lost 5 bases, the J end lost 2 bases, and 21 bases lay between the germline ends. The CDR3 runs 17 residues. Germline CDR1 reads SEHNR; CDR2 reads FQNEAQ (reference sequence). Written as DNA, the CDR3 is TGTGCCAGCAGCCCGCGAGGTAATGCGGACTATCAAGAGACCCAGTACTTC. The encoded protein is CASSPRGNADYQETQYF.

This clone was counted between two and nine times. The rearrangement links TRBV7-8 to TRBJ1-1; D is unclear. The CDR3 has 11 amino acids. The ends were cut back, 5 bases at V and 2 bases at J, with 3 bases in the middle. Germline assignment: CDR1 SGHVS and CDR2 FQNEAQ. CDR3 sequence: CASSVNTEAFF. The DNA for the CDR3 is TGTGCCAGCAGCGTTAACACTGAAGCTTTCTTT.

The chain joins TRBV29-1 to TRBJ1-2, with no clear D. Trimming pared 6 bases from V and 0 bases from J, leaving 11 bases between. Germline V lookup: CDR1 SQVTM, CDR2 ANQGSEA. The CDR3 sequence is 13 residues long. The DNA for the CDR3 is TGCAGCGTCCAAGAGAGGGCTAACTATGGCTACACCTTC. Translated: CSVQERANYGYTF.

The chain is built from TRBV7-9 and TRBJ2-7, with 8 bases identical to TRBD1. Germline trimming cut 6 bases from V and 12 bases from J; bases unmatched to any gene: 10. CDR3 size: 12 residues. In germline, CDR1 is SEHNR, CDR2 FQNEAQ (reference sequence). Here the CDR3 reads CASRSGTGTLYF. Written as DNA, the CDR3 is TGTGCCAGCAGGTCCGGGACAGGAACACTGTACTTC.

The table lists this clone with a few counts. The rearrangement links TRBV5-1 to TRBJ2-7; D may be TRBD2 (5 bases). The CDR3 is 14 residues long. Germline CDR1 is SGHRS and CDR2 is YFSETQ. Deletions cut 7 bases from V and 0 bases from J, with 14 bases between. The DNA for the CDR3 is TGCGCCAGCGGACCGGGGATTAACTCCTACGAGCAGTACTTC. Residues: CASGPGINSYEQYF.

V usage is TRBV28 and J usage is TRBJ1-5, with D unresolved. The CDR3 length is 14 residues. With 8 bases removed from V and 2 bases from J, the gap between germline ends came to 13 bases. CDR1 is MDHEN, CDR2 SYDVKM, per germline. CDR3 DNA: TGTGCCAGCTCGCCCGCCGCGGGCAATCAGCCCCAGCATTTT. Translation gives CASSPAAGNQPQHF.

CDR3 nucleotides: TGTGCCATCAGAAAGGCAGGTATCAGTGCGGACACTGAAGCTTTCTTT. This encodes CAIRKAGISADTEAFF. V usage is TRBV10-3 and J usage is TRBJ1-1; D gene unclear. This CDR3 has 16 amino acids. With 6 bases removed from V and 3 bases from J, the gap between germline ends came to 20 bases. In germline, CDR1 is ENHRY, CDR2 SYGVKD.

This clone was recorded once. The genes are TRBV5-4 and TRBJ2-3; the match to TRBD1 covers 8 bases. Germline CDR1 SGHNT, CDR2 YYREEE (reference sequence). Trimming at V came to 5 bases and at J to 5 bases, leaving 10 bases not matched to a gene. The CDR3 length is 15 residues. This chain's CDR3 is CASSPGPQGGDTQYF. The DNA of the CDR3 is TGTGCCAGCAGTCCGGGACCACAGGGGGGAGATACGCAGTATTTT.

In regard to this clone: Compared with germline, one end of the junction differs, possibly owing to a read error. The rearrangement uses TRBV5-4 and TRBJ1-1; TRBD1 aligns across 8 bases. The CDR3 contains 14 residues. Germline CDR1 and CDR2: SGHNT and YYREEE (reference sequence). CDR3 in DNA: TGCGCCAGCAGCCAACAACACCGGGACAGGAAAGCTTTCTTT. Amino acids: CASSQQHRDRKAFF.

The V and J genes are TRBV2 and TRBJ1-1; no definite D call. The V end lost 1 base, the J end lost 3 bases, and 12 bases lay between the germline ends. CDR3 length: 15 amino acids. Germline CDR1 is SNHLY and CDR2 is FYNNEI. The CDR3 is CASSEDGNSDTEAFF. In DNA, the CDR3 is TGTGCCAGCAGTGAAGACGGGAATTCGGACACTGAAGCTTTCTTT.

V gene TRBV2 combines with J gene TRBJ2-7, with D uncertain. CDR1 is SNHLY, CDR2 FYNNEI, per germline. This CDR3 region has 13 residues. The V end lost 6 bases, the J end lost 7 bases, and 16 bases lay between the germline ends. The CDR3: CASSLGWGAEQYF. The CDR3, as DNA: TGTGCCAGCAGCCTAGGGTGGGGTGCTGAGCAGTACTTC.

This clone has just a few counts. The chain carries TRBV19 and TRBJ2-6, with a tentative D call TRBD1 (6 bases). V shed 6 bases and J shed 1 base, with 7 bases lying between them. Per the germline V gene, CDR1 is LNHDA and CDR2 is SQIVND (reference sequence). This CDR3 has 14 residues. The CDR3, as DNA: TGTGCCAGTAGACAGGGTTCTGGGGCCAACGTCCTGACTTTC. Its protein product is CASRQGSGANVLTF.

The chain combines TRBV7-8 with TRBJ2-5; D is ambiguous. Trimming stripped 4 bases from V and 5 bases from J, with 11 bases between. Germline CDR1 reads SGHVS; CDR2 reads FQNEAQ. This CDR3 is built from 13 residues. The CDR3 region is CASSSPPLETQYF. DNA of the CDR3: TGTGCCAGCAGCTCGCCCCCTTTGGAGACCCAGTACTTC.

CDR3 loop: CASSLSNRGQRETQYF. CDR3 bases: TGTGCCAGCAGCTTGAGTAACAGGGGGCAACGGGAGACCCAGTACTTC. The V gene is TRBV5-4, the J gene TRBJ2-5; 9 bases are a match to TRBD1. CDR1 SGHNT and CDR2 YYREEE come from the germline V gene (reference sequence). Germline trimming cut 1 base from V and 5 bases from J; bases unmatched to any gene: 9. The length of the CDR3 is 16 residues.

The sample holds one count of this clone. The rearrangement links TRBV28 to TRBJ2-4; TRBD1 matches at 7 bases. Unmatched junction bases numbered 6, after V lost 4 bases and J lost 0 bases. Germline CDR1 is MDHEN and CDR2 is SYDVKM. This CDR3 has 16 amino acids. CDR3 sequence: CASSSRDSIAKNIQYF. The CDR3 DNA follows: TGTGCCAGCAGTTCCAGGGACAGCATAGCCAAAAACATTCAGTACTTC.

The chain has TRBV7-3 and TRBJ2-1; D is uncertain. Looked up from germline, CDR1 is SGHTA and CDR2 is FQGTGA. V lost 2 bases to trimming and J lost 5 bases, with 7 bases between them. There are 13 residues in the CDR3. Here the CDR3 DNA reads TGTGCCAGCAGCTTAGACGCAAACAATGAGCAGTTCTTC. Residues: CASSLDANNEQFF.

J is TRBJ1-2 and V is TRBV30; D is unresolved. There are 13 residues in the CDR3. Germline V gives CDR1 GTSNPN, CDR2 SVGIG (reference sequence). Trimming shortened V by 0 bases and J by 8 bases, and 13 bases separated the two germline ends. The CDR3 nucleotides are TGTGCCTGGAGTGTACGCCGTTCCGGCGGCTACACCTTC. It encodes CAWSVRRSGGYTF.

The V call is TRBV28, the J call TRBJ2-7; D not resolved. The CDR3 covers 11 residues. V lost 3 bases and J 6 bases, leaving 6 bases between the germline ends. Germline CDR1 reads MDHEN; CDR2 reads SYDVKM. This CDR3 reads CASSLILEQYF. CDR3 DNA: TGTGCCAGCAGTTTGATACTCGAGCAGTACTTC.

Comments on this clone: No DNA is shown, since the ends of the CDR3 on it are uncertain; the CDR3 is the one TCRdb lists. J is TRBJ2-7 and V is TRBV29-1. Looked up from germline, CDR1 is SQVTM and CDR2 is ANQGSEA. Both ends counted, the CDR3 spans 15 residues. The CDR3 is CSVEDQDVGSGSRYF.

The chain has TRBV28 and TRBJ2-7; 9 positions agree with TRBD1. The CDR3 has 16 residues. The V segment lost 3 bases and the J segment 4 bases; nucleotides outside the gene matches: 10. Per the germline V gene, CDR1 is MDHEN and CDR2 is SYDVKM. CDR3 sequence reads: CASSFILGQGGYEQYF. Written as DNA, the CDR3 is TGTGCCAGCAGTTTTATACTGGGACAGGGTGGGTACGAGCAGTACTTC.

This clone ranks as medium-sized. The chain recombines TRBV19 with TRBJ1-2; 8 bases map to TRBD1. V lost 4 bases to trimming and J lost 0 bases; unmatched junction nucleotides: 1. In germline, CDR1 is LNHDA, CDR2 SQIVND (reference sequence). The CDR3 consists of 14 residues. CDR3 amino acids: CASSRTGSNYGYTF. CDR3 nucleotide sequence: TGTGCCAGTAGTAGGACAGGGTCTAACTATGGCTACACCTTC. The variable domain in full, with the rest retrieved from reference TRBV19 and TRBJ1-2, is DGGITQSPKYLFRKEGQNVTLSCEQNLNHDAMYWYRQDPGQGLRLIYYSQIVNDFQKGDIAEGYSVSREKKESFPLTVTSAQKNPTAFYLCASSRTGSNYGYTFGSGTRLTVV.

The J gene is TRBJ2-7, the V gene TRBV5-3; either TRBD1 or TRBD2 may fit D (5 bases each). TRBV5-3 is an ORF; its function is uncertain. Deletions cut 8 bases from V and 3 bases from J, with 18 bases between. The CDR3 loop spans 14 amino acids. The chain's CDR3 is CASRAGTGNYEQYF. The CDR3 DNA is TGTGCCAGCAGGGCCGGGACCGGGAACTACGAGCAGTACTTC.